This T cell receptor (beta chain) was sequenced during a study of cytomegalovirus exposure and HLA in healthy donors. In germline, CDR1 is MGHRA, CDR2 YSYEKL. The CDR3 consists of 17 residues. J gave up 1 base and V 3 bases, and 9 bases lay outside the gene matches. As for this clone: Its matching antigen is unknown.

Study-wide results and limits: Productive status was seen about 90% or about 30% of the time for most TCR beta V segments in an earlier analysis.

13 Jbeta primers and 60 Vbeta primers were used for the PCR. TCRdb keeps only in-frame clones here, not all; method: immunoSEQ multiplex PCR. Here the sample spans about 94,000 clones, 50% to 75% being singletons. This clonotype originated in a man aged 30 to 39 in good health and CMV-seronegative. The chain links TRBV4-1 to TRBJ2-3; 8 bases are a match to TRBD2. Sequencing used PBMCs. The CDR3 nucleotides are TGCGCCAGCAGCCAGAATATAGCGGGATATCGCACAGATACGCAGTATTTT. Its protein is CASSQNIAGYRTDTQYF.